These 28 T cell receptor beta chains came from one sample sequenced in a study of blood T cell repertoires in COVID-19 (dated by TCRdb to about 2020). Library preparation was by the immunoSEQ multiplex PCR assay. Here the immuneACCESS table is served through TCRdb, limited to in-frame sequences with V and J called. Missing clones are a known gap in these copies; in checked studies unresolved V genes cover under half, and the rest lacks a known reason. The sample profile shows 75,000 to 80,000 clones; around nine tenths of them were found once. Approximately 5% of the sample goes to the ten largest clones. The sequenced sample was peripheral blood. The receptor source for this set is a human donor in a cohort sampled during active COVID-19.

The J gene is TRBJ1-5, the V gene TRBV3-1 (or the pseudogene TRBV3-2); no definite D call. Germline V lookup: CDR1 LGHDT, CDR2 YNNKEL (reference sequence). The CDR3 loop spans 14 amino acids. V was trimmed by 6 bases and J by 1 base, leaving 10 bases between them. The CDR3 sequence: CASSPGSSNQPQHF. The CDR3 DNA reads TGTGCCAGCAGTCCGGGTTCGAGCAATCAGCCCCAGCATTTT.

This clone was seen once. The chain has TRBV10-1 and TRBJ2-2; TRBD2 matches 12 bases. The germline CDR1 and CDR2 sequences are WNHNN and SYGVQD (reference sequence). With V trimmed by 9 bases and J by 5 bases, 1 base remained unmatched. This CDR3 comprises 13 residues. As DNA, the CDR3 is TGCGCCAGTGGACTAGCGGGGACCGGGGAGCTGTTTTTT. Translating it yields CASGLAGTGELFF.

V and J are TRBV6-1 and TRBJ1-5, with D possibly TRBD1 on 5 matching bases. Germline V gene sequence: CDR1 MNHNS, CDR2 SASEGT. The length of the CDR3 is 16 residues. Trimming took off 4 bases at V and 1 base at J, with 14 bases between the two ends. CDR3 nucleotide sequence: TGTGCCAGCAGTGCTTTTAGGGGCAAGAGCAATCAGCCCCAGCATTTT. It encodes CASSAFRGKSNQPQHF.

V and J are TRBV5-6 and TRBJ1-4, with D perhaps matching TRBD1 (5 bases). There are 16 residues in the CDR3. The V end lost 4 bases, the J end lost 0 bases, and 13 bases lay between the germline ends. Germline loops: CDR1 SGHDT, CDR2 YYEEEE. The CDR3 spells CASSLYTGATNEKLFF. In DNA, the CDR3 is TGTGCCAGCAGCCTATATACGGGGGCAACTAATGAAAAACTGTTTTTT.

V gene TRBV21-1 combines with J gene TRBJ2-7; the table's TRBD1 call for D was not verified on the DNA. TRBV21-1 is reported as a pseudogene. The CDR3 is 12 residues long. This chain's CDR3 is CASSIRVYEQYF. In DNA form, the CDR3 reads TGTGCCAGCAGCATCAGGGTGTACGAGCAGTACTTC.

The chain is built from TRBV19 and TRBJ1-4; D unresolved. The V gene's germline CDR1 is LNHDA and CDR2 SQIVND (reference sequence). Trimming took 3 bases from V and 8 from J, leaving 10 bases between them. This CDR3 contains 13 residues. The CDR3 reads CASSMNRGEKLFF. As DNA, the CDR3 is TGTGCCAGTAGTATGAACCGAGGGGAAAAACTGTTTTTT.

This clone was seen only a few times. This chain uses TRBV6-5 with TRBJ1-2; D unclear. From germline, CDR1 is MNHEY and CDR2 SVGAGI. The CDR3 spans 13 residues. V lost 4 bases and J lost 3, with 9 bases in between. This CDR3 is CASSSGIDYGYTF. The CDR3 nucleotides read TGTGCCAGCAGTTCGGGGATCGACTATGGCTACACCTTC.

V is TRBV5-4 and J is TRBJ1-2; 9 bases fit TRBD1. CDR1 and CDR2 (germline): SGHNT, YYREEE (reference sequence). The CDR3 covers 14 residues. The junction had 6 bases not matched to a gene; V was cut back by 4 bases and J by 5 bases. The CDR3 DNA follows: TGTGCCAGCAGCGCATGGACAGGGGATTATGGCTACACCTTC. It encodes CASSAWTGDYGYTF.

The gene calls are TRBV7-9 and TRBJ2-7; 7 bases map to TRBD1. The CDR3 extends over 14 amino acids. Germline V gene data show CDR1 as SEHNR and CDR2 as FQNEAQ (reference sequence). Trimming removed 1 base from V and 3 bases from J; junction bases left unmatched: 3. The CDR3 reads CASSLGGQVYEQYF. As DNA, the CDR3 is TGTGCCAGCAGCTTAGGCGGACAGGTCTACGAGCAGTACTTC.

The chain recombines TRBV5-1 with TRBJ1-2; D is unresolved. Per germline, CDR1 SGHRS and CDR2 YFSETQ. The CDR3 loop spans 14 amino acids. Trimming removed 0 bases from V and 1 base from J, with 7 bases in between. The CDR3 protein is CASSLAGSNYGYTF. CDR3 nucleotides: TGCGCCAGCAGCTTGGCCGGGAGTAACTATGGCTACACCTTC.

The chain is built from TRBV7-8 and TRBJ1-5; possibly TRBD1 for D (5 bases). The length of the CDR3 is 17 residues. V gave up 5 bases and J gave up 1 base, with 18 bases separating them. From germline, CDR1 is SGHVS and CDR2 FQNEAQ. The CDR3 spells CASSPKGGARSNQPQHF. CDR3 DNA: TGTGCCAGCAGCCCCAAGGGCGGGGCCCGGAGCAATCAGCCCCAGCATTTT.

The CDR3 coding sequence is TGCGCCAGCAGTGATCCGGGACAGGGGATCCACGAGCAGTACTTC. It is translated as CASSDPGQGIHEQYF. The chain has TRBV10-1 and TRBJ2-7; 10 bases line up with TRBD1. Looked up from germline, CDR1 is WNHNN and CDR2 is SYGVQD (reference sequence). The V and J ends lost 3 bases and 5 bases, in that order; junction bases with no gene match: 7. The CDR3 contains 15 residues.

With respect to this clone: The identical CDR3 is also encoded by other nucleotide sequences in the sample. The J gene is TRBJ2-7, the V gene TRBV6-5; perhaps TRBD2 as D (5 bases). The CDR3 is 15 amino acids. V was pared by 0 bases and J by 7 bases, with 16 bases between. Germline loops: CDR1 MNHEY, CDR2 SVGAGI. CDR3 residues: CASSYSNAGSGEQYF. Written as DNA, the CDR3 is TGTGCCAGCAGTTACTCGAATGCGGGCTCGGGAGAGCAGTACTTC.

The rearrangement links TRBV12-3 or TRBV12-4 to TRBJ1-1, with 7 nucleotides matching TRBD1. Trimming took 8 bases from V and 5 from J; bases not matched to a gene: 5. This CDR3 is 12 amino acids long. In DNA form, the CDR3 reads TGTGCCAGCGGGACAGCACGTACTGAAGCTTTCTTT. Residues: CASGTARTEAFF.

The CDR3 sequence: CASSSSNFQPQHF. The CDR3, as DNA: TGTGCCAGCAGTTCAAGCAACTTTCAGCCCCAGCATTTT. J is TRBJ1-5 and V is TRBV27; no clear D. CDR1 and CDR2 from the germline V gene are MNHEY and SMNVEV (reference sequence). The length of the CDR3 is 13 residues. V was shortened by 4 bases and J by 6 bases, with 10 bases between the two germline ends.

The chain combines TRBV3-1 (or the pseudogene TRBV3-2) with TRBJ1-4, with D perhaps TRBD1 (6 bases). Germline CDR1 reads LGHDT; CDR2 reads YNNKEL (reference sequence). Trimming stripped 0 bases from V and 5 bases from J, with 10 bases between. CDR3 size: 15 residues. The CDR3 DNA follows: TGTGCCAGCAGCCAAGAGGGGGCAGAAAATGAAAAACTGTTTTTT. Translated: CASSQEGAENEKLFF.

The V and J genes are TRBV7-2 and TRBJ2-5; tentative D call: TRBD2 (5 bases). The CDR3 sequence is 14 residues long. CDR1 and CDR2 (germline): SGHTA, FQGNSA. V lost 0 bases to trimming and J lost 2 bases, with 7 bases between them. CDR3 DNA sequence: TGTGCCAGCAGCTTAGCGGGAGCACAAGAGACCCAGTACTTC. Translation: CASSLAGAQETQYF.

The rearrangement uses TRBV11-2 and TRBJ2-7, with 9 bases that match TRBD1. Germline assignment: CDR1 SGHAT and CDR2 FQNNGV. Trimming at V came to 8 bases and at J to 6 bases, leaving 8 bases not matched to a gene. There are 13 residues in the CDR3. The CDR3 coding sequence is TGTGCCAGCCGAGGGACAGGGTTTGGCGAGCAGTACTTC. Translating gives CASRGTGFGEQYF.

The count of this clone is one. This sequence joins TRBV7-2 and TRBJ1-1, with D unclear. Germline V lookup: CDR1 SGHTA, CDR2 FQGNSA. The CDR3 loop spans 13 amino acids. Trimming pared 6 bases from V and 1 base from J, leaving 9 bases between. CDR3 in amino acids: CASSFSPNTEAFF. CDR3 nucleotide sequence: TGTGCCAGCAGTTTTTCTCCGAACACTGAAGCTTTCTTT.

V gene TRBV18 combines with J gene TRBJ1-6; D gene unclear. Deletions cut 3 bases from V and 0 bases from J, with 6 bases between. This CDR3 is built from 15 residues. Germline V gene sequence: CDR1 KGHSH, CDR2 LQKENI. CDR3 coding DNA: TGTGCCAGCTCACCTGAGAGCTCCTATAATTCACCCCTCCACTTT. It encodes CASSPESSYNSPLHF.

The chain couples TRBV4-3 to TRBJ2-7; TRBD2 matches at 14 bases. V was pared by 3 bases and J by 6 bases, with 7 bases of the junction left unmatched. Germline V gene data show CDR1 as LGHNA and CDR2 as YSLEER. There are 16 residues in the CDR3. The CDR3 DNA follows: TGCGCCAGCAGCCACACGACCGGACTAGCGGGGGGCGAGCAGTACTTC. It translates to CASSHTTGLAGGEQYF.

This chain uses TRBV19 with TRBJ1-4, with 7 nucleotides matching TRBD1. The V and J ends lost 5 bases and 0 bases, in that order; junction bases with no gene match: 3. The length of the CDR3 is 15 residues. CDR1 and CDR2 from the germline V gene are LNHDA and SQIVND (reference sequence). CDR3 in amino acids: CASSLGTATNEKLFF. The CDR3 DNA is TGTGCCAGTAGTCTCGGGACAGCAACTAATGAAAAACTGTTTTTT.

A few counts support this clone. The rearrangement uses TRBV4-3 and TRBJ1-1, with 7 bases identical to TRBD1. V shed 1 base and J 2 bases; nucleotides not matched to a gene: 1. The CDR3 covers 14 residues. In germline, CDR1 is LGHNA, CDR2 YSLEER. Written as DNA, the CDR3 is TGCGCCAGCAGCCAAGGGGACAGCAACACTGAAGCTTTCTTT. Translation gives CASSQGDSNTEAFF.

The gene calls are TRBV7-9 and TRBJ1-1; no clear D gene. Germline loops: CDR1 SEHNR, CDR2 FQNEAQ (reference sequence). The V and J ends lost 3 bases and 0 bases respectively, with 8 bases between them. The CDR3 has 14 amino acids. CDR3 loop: CASSLIAVNTEAFF. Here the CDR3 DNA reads TGTGCCAGCAGCTTGATTGCGGTGAACACTGAAGCTTTCTTT.

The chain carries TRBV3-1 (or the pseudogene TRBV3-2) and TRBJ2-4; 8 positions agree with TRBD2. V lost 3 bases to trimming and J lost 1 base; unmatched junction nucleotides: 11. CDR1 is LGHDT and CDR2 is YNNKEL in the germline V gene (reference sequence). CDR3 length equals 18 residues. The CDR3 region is CASSQDPGGGLAKNIQYF. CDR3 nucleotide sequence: TGTGCCAGCAGCCAGGACCCCGGGGGGGGCCTGGCCAAAAACATTCAGTACTTC.

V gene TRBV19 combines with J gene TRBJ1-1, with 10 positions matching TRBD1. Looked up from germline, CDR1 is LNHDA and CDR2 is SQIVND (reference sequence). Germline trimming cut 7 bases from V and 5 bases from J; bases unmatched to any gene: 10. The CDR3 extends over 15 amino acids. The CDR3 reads CASKSRGTGETEAFF. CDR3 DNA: TGTGCCAGTAAGTCCAGAGGGACAGGGGAGACTGAAGCTTTCTTT.

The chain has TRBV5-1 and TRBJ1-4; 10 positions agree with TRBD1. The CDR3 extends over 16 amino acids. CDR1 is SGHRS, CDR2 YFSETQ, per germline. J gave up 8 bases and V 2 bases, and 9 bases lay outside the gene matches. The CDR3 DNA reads TGCGCCAGCAGCTTCGGGACAGGGGCCCAAAGAGAAAAACTGTTTTTT. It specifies CASSFGTGAQREKLFF. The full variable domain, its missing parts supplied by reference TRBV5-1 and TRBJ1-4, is KAGVTQTPRYLIKTRGQQVTLSCSPISGHRSVSWYQQTPGQGLQFLFEYFSETQRNKGNFPGRFSGRQFSNSRSEMNVSTLELGDSALYLCASSFGTGAQREKLFFGSGTQLSVL.

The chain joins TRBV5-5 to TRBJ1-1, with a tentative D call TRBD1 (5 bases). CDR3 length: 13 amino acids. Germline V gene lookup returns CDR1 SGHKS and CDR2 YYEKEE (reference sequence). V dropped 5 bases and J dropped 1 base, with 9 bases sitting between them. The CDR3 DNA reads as TGTGCCAGCAGTCCACAGGAGAACACTGAAGCTTTCTTT. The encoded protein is CASSPQENTEAFF.